The present entry profiles one TCR beta chain with its context. Under the authors' procedure: Using reference gene primer amplification, nucleated cell counts were estimated. Assay: immunoSEQ multiplex PCR; the TCRdb copy retains only in-frame clones and omits some. The DNA gave D and trimming, while V, J and clone size come from that table. The table records roughly 130,000 clones, about four fifths of them present only once. The sample is drawn from a study of blood T cell repertoires in COVID-19. Across the whole study: Acute and convalescent COVID-19 specimens originated in the United States, Italy and Spain. The analysed material was cDNA or gDNA that came from T cells, B-cell-depleted T cells, or PBMCs.

The receptor comes from a woman aged 25 to 39 who had recovered from COVID-19. Sequencing input: peripheral blood.

CDR3 DNA sequence: TGCGCCAGCAGTGAAGGGGGTGGCCTGAATGAGCAGTTCTTC. This gives the protein CASSEGGGLNEQFF. J is TRBJ2-1 and V is TRBV10-2, with D perhaps matching TRBD1 (6 bases). In germline, CDR1 is WSHSY, CDR2 SAAADI. Trimming shortened V by 3 bases and J by 7 bases, and 13 bases separated the two germline ends. The CDR3 spans 14 residues.